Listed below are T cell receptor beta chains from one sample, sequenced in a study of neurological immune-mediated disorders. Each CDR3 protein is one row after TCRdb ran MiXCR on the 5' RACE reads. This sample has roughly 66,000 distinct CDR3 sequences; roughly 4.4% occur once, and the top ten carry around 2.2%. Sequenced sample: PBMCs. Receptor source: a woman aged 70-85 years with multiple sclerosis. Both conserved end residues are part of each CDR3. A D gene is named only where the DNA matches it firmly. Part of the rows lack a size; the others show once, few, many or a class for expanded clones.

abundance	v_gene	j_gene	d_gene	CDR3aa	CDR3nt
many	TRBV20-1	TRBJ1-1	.	CSARGGLLNTEAFF	TGCAGTGCTAGAGGGGGGCTATTGAACACTGAAGCTTTCTTT
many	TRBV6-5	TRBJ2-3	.	CASRSGRPDTQYF	TGTGCCAGCAGATCCGGGAGACCAGATACGCAGTATTTT
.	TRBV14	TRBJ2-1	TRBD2	CASSQATRLAGGSSYNEQFF	TGTGCCAGCAGCCAAGCGACGAGACTAGCGGGAGGAAGCTCCTACAATGAGCAGTTCTTC
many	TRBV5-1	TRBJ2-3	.	CASRRRLVTGTDTQYF	TGCGCCAGCAGACGAAGACTAGTCACCGGGACAGATACGCAGTATTTT
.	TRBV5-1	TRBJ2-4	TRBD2	CASSFLGLVALDAKNIQYF	TGCGCCAGCAGCTTCTTAGGACTAGTGGCCCTAGATGCCAAAAACATTCAGTACTTC
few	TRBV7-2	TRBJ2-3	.	CASTARGPSTDTQYF	TGTGCCAGCACCGCCCGGGGGCCTAGCACAGATACGCAGTATTTT
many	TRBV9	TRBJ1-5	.	CASSVGGGLGQPQHF	TGTGCCAGCAGCGTAGGAGGGGGTTTGGGACAGCCCCAGCATTTT
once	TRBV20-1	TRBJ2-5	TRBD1	CSATDRDQETQYF	TGCAGTGCTACGGACAGGGACCAAGAGACCCAGTACTTC
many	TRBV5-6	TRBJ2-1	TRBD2	CASSSISGTYNEQFF	TGTGCCAGCAGCTCCATTAGCGGGACGTACAATGAGCAGTTCTTC
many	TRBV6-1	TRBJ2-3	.	CASSEQGDPRPDTQYF	TGTGCCAGCAGTGAACAAGGGGACCCAAGGCCAGATACGCAGTATTTT
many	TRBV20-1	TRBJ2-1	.	CSARDRKLGGVEQFF	TGCAGTGCTAGAGATCGGAAGCTAGGAGGGGTTGAGCAGTTCTTC
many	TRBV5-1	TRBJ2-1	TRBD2	CASSLATSARDNEQFF	TGCGCCAGCAGCTTGGCGACTAGCGCGAGGGACAATGAGCAGTTCTTC
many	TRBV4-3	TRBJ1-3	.	CASSLTGTGNTIYF	TGCGCCAGCAGCCTAACAGGGACTGGAAACACCATATATTTT
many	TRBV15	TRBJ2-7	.	CATSNDRGPYEQYF	TGTGCCACCAGCAATGACCGGGGCCCCTACGAGCAGTACTTC
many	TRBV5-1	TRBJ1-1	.	CASSLEGAAEAFF	TGCGCCAGCAGCTTGGAGGGTGCCGCTGAAGCTTTCTTT
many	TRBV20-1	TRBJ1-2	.	CSAPELGNGYTF	TGCAGTGCTCCAGAGCTGGGGAATGGCTACACCTTC
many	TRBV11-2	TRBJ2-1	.	CASSFSAPSYNEQFF	TGTGCCAGCAGCTTCTCCGCTCCCTCCTACAATGAGCAGTTCTTC
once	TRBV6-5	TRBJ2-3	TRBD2	CTSSYSGGTTDTQYF	TGTACCAGCAGTTACTCGGGAGGAACTACAGATACGCAGTATTTT
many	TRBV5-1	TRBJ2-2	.	CASSLVGGNTGELFF	TGCGCCAGCAGCTTGGTCGGGGGGAACACCGGGGAGCTGTTTTTT
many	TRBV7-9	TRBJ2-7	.	CASSLDAGSYEQYF	TGTGCCAGCAGCTTAGATGCTGGGTCCTACGAGCAGTACTTC
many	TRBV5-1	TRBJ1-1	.	CASSLDGTEAFF	TGCGCCAGCAGCTTGGATGGAACTGAAGCTTTCTTT
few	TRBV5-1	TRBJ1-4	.	CASSLSDWGEKLFF	TGCGCCAGCAGCTTGTCGGATTGGGGTGAAAAACTGTTTTTT
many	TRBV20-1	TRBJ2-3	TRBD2	CGANSGRGDTQYF	TGCGGCGCAAATAGCGGGAGGGGAGATACGCAGTATTTT
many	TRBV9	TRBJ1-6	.	CASSVSGLSNSPLHF	TGTGCCAGCAGCGTTTCGGGACTGAGTAATTCACCCCTCCACTTT
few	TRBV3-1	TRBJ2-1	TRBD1	CASSHRTGNNEQFF	TGTGCCAGCAGCCACCGGACAGGGAACAATGAGCAGTTCTTC
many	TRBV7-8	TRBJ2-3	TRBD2	CASSSGLAGSDTQYF	TGTGCCAGCAGCTCGGGACTAGCGGGATCAGATACGCAGTATTTT
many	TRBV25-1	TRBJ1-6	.	CASSEPGSSYNSPLHF	TGTGCCAGCAGTGAGCCAGGATCCTCCTATAATTCACCCCTCCACTTT
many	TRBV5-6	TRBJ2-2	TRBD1	CASSRDRAGELFF	TGTGCCAGCAGCCGTGACAGGGCCGGGGAGCTGTTTTTT
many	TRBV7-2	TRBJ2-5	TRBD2	CASRLAGGQETQYF	TGTGCCAGCAGACTAGCGGGAGGCCAAGAGACCCAGTACTTC
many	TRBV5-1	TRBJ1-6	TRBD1	CASSLDTGAYSPLHF	TGCGCCAGCAGCTTGGATACAGGGGCTTATTCACCCCTCCACTTT
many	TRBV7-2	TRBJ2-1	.	CASSLARESYNEQFF	TGTGCCAGCAGCTTAGCCCGGGAGTCCTACAATGAGCAGTTCTTC
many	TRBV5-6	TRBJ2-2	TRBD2	CASSSLRAGGSFTGELFF	TGTGCCAGCAGCTCCCTTCGGGCGGGAGGATCTTTCACCGGGGAGCTGTTTTTT
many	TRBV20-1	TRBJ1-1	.	CSAKYAGLNTEAFF	TGCAGTGCTAAATACGCAGGCCTGAACACTGAAGCTTTCTTT
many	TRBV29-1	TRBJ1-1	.	CSAHVGVNTEAFF	TGCAGCGCCCACGTTGGGGTGAACACTGAAGCTTTCTTT
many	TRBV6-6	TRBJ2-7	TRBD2	CASTLGGTSVYEQYF	TGTGCCAGCACTTTGGGAGGGACTAGTGTTTACGAGCAGTACTTC
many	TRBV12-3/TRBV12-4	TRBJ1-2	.	CASSFRARGYTF	TGTGCCAGCAGTTTCAGGGCTCGGGGCTACACCTTC
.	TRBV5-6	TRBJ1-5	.	CASSLARRESNQPQHF	TGTGCCAGCAGCTTGGCCCGCAGGGAGAGCAATCAGCCCCAGCATTTT
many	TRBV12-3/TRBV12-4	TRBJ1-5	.	CASTLGQKDQPQHF	TGTGCCAGCACCCTAGGGCAGAAAGATCAGCCCCAGCATTTT
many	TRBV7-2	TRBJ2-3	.	CASSLEVADTQYF	TGTGCCAGCAGCTTAGAGGTAGCAGATACGCAGTATTTT
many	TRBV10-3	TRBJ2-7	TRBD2	CAISGGGGSVSYEQYF	TGTGCCATCAGTGGGGGGGGTGGTAGCGTGTCCTACGAGCAGTACTTC
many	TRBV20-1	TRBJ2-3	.	CSARDGAEDTQYF	TGCAGTGCTAGAGATGGAGCGGAAGATACGCAGTATTTT
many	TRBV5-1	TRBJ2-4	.	CASSPGGDGQNIQYF	TGCGCCAGCAGCCCTGGCGGGGACGGGCAAAACATTCAGTACTTC
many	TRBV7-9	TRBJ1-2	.	CASSLGETKGYTF	TGTGCCAGCAGCTTAGGAGAGACAAAGGGCTACACCTTC
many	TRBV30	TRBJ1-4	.	CAWNGQGTNEKLFF	TGTGCCTGGAATGGGCAGGGGACTAATGAAAAACTGTTTTTT
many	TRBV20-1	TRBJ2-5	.	CSASGSAPPPETQYF	TGCAGTGCGAGTGGGAGCGCACCACCCCCAGAGACCCAGTACTTC
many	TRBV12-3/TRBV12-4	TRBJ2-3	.	CASRPSTDTQYF	TGTGCCAGCAGACCTAGCACAGATACGCAGTATTTT
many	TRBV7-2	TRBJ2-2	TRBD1	CASSWDRGFSGELFF	TGTGCCAGCAGCTGGGACAGGGGTTTCTCCGGGGAGCTGTTTTTT
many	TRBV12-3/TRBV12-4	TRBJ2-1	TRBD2	CASTGLAEQFF	TGTGCCAGCACAGGACTAGCGGAGCAGTTCTTC
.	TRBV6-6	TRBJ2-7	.	CASTSSGSSYEQYF	TGTGCCAGCACCTCTTCCGGTAGCTCCTACGAGCAGTACTTC
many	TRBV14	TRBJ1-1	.	CASSRKHMNTEAFF	TGTGCCAGCAGCCGGAAACACATGAACACTGAAGCTTTCTTT
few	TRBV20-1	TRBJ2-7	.	CSARRQPSYEQYF	TGCAGTGCTCGACGACAGCCATCCTACGAGCAGTACTTC